Following are 30 T cell receptor beta chains from one sample sequenced in a study of blood T cells in healthy people across ages. Next came a second PCR, run for roughly 7 to 12 cycles, which used a sample-barcoded 5' primer along with a J-beta primer mix. TCRdb independently ran MiXCR on the 5' RACE reads; one entry per CDR3 protein. The sample lists roughly 1.9 million distinct CDR3 sequences, roughly two fifths occurring once. Sequenced input: blood. The receptors were sampled from a human donor in good health.

This clonotype appeared a few times. The rearrangement uses TRBV12-3 or TRBV12-4 and TRBJ2-3; possible D gene TRBD2, 6 bases. The CDR3 totals 16 residues. The V end was cut by 5 bases, the J end by 2 bases, with 17 bases between. The DNA of the CDR3 is TGTGCCAGCAGTCCTGGGCGGGACCACTTCACAGATACGCAGTATTTT. It encodes CASSPGRDHFTDTQYF.

This clonotype was seen many times. J is TRBJ2-5 and V is TRBV7-2, with unresolved D. Trimming left V 0 bases short and J 5 bases short, with 13 bases between. Germline CDR1 is SGHTA and CDR2 is FQGNSA. The CDR3 is 15 amino acids. CDR3 in DNA: TGTGCCAGCAGCTTAGCCCTAGGAGTGTATGAGACCCAGTACTTC. Translating gives CASSLALGVYETQYF.

The V and J genes are TRBV12-3 or TRBV12-4 and TRBJ1-2; 8 positions match TRBD1. There are 14 residues in the CDR3. Trimming removed 6 bases from V and 4 bases from J; junction bases left unmatched: 7. The CDR3 nucleotides read TGTGCCAGCAGCCGAGCAGGGGGCGGCTATGGCTACACCTTC. Protein: CASSRAGGGYGYTF.

In nucleotides, the CDR3 is TGCGCCAGCAGCCAAGATCGTAGAGGGGCCCACGAGCAGTACTTC. Its translation: CASSQDRRGAHEQYF. The chain links TRBV4-3 to TRBJ2-7, with D perhaps given as TRBD1 or TRBD2 (5 bases each). The ends were cut back, 0 bases at V and 5 bases at J, with 14 bases in the middle. Looked up from germline, CDR1 is LGHNA and CDR2 is YSLEER. This CDR3 has 15 residues.

This sequence joins TRBV20-1 and TRBJ1-5; D might be TRBD1 (5 bases). CDR1 is DFQATT, CDR2 SNEGSKA, per germline (reference sequence). The CDR3 length is 13 residues. The V end lost 6 bases, the J end lost 4 bases, and 13 bases lay between the germline ends. CDR3 loop: CSATGRENQPQHF. The CDR3 DNA reads as TGCAGTGCCACAGGCAGGGAAAATCAGCCCCAGCATTTT.

This clonotype turned up a few times. The V gene is TRBV2, the J gene TRBJ2-3; perhaps TRBD2 as D (6 bases). CDR1 and CDR2 from the germline V gene are SNHLY and FYNNEI. Deletions cut 7 bases from V and 1 base from J, with 15 bases between. The CDR3 is made up of 15 amino acids. CDR3 sequence (DNA): TGTGCCAGCAATGGACTAAGTGGTCGCACAGATACGCAGTATTTT. Protein: CASNGLSGRTDTQYF.

This clonotype was seen more than once but under ten times. V gene TRBV7-2 combines with J gene TRBJ1-1; the match to TRBD1 covers 7 bases. Germline V gene data show CDR1 as SGHTA and CDR2 as FQGNSA. The CDR3 runs 14 residues. The J segment lost 4 bases and the V segment lost 3 bases, leaving 5 bases of the junction unmatched. The CDR3, as DNA: TGTGCCAGCAGCTTTACAGGGGATGGCACTGAAGCTTTCTTT. Amino acids: CASSFTGDGTEAFF.

This chain connects TRBV7-2 to TRBJ2-1; D remains unclear. CDR3 length equals 12 residues. Deletions cut 5 bases from V and 5 bases from J, with 7 bases between. Germline loops: CDR1 SGHTA, CDR2 FQGNSA. CDR3 amino acids: CASSIPHNEQFF. Written as DNA, the CDR3 is TGTGCCAGCAGCATCCCACACAATGAGCAGTTCTTC. The complete variable domain, with remaining parts taken from reference TRBV7-2 and TRBJ2-1, reads GAGVSQSPSNKVTEKGKDVELRCDPISGHTALYWYRQSLGQGLEFLIYFQGNSAPDKSGLPSDRFSAERTGGSVSTLTIQRTQQEDSAVYLCASSIPHNEQFFGPGTRLTVL.

The chain has TRBV5-1 and TRBJ2-2, with 10 bases that match TRBD2. V shed 1 base, J shed 5 bases, and the junction held 5 bases outside the gene matches. Germline V CDR1 and CDR2: SGHRS, YFSETQ. The CDR3 is 16 residues long. The CDR3 DNA follows: TGCGCCAGCAGCTTGTCTAGCGGGGGCCGTACCGGGGAGCTGTTTTTT. It translates to CASSLSSGGRTGELFF.

This clonotype has a single count. The CDR3 coding sequence is TGTGCCAGCAAGTCAGGGGGCCGAGGTGGCTACACCTTC. Its translation is CASKSGGRGGYTF. The V call is TRBV6-5, the J call TRBJ1-2, with 8 bases aligning to TRBD1. Germline V gene data show CDR1 as MNHEY and CDR2 as SVGAGI. V was pared by 7 bases and J by 7 bases, with 8 bases of the junction left unmatched. There are 13 residues in the CDR3.

Turning to this clonotype: A read error may produce the germline difference seen at one junction end. The chain has TRBV7-2 and TRBJ2-5, with D uncertain. CDR1 and CDR2 (germline): SGHTA, FQGNSA. The CDR3 totals 16 residues. CDR3 bases: TGTGCCAGCATCTTAGCTAACCCCGGACGCCAAGAGACCCAGTACTTC. Encoded protein: CASILANPGRQETQYF.

V gene TRBV29-1 combines with J gene TRBJ1-2; 9 positions agree with TRBD1. Losses at the gene ends were 1 base for V and 7 bases for J; bases not matched to a gene: 7. Germline V gene lookup returns CDR1 SQVTM and CDR2 ANQGSEA. CDR3 length: 14 amino acids. The CDR3 spells CSVEVLQGAGGYTF. The CDR3 DNA is TGCAGCGTTGAAGTTCTACAGGGGGCTGGTGGCTACACCTTC.

The table lists this clonotype with a few counts. This rearrangement joins TRBV5-1 to TRBJ1-5; D uncertain. CDR3 length equals 11 residues. Germline CDR1 is SGHRS and CDR2 is YFSETQ. Trimming left V 5 bases short and J 7 bases short, with 7 bases between. CDR3 residues: CASRGEQPQHF. CDR3 nucleotides: TGCGCCAGCAGAGGCGAACAGCCCCAGCATTTT.

This chain connects TRBV20-1 to TRBJ2-3, with D tentatively TRBD1 or TRBD2 (5 bases each). Germline CDR1 DFQATT, CDR2 SNEGSKA (reference sequence). The length of the CDR3 is 14 residues. The ends were cut back, 6 bases at V and 2 bases at J, with 15 bases in the middle. CDR3 nucleotides: TGCAGTGCCTCCTGGGGGTCAACCACAGATACGCAGTATTTT. As protein: CSASWGSTTDTQYF.

This clonotype was observed a handful of times. The chain recombines TRBV5-6 with TRBJ2-5, with TRBD1 as a possible D gene (5 bases). The J call is uncertain, as TRBJ2-7 better fits the DNA end. Germline V CDR1 and CDR2: SGHDT, YYEEEE. The CDR3 spans 14 residues. The CDR3 sequence is CASSLDRTVYEQYF. The CDR3 nucleotides read TGTGCCAGCAGCTTGGACAGGACGGTCTACGAGCAGTACTTC.

The J gene is TRBJ1-5, the V gene TRBV6-5; a possible D gene is TRBD1 (5 bases). Trimming stripped 0 bases from V and 14 bases from J, with 17 bases between. The CDR3 runs to 14 residues. The germline gives CDR1 MNHEY, CDR2 SVGAGI. DNA of the CDR3: TGTGCCAGCAGTTACTCAGGGACCACCCAGGAGGAGCATTTT. Its translation is CASSYSGTTQEEHF.

The chain joins TRBV6-5 to TRBJ1-1; D is ambiguous. CDR3 size: 14 residues. Trimming took 4 bases from V and 3 from J, leaving 12 bases between them. Germline values: CDR1 MNHEY, CDR2 SVGAGI. The CDR3 loop is CASSWGIGDTEAFF. The CDR3 nucleotides are TGTGCCAGCAGTTGGGGAATCGGGGACACTGAAGCTTTCTTT.

This clonotype showed up just a few times. The chain has TRBV5-1 and TRBJ2-7, with D tentatively TRBD2 (5 bases). The V gene lost 0 bases and the J gene lost 3 bases, with 10 bases spanning the gap. The CDR3 covers 14 residues. Per the germline V gene, CDR1 is SGHRS and CDR2 is YFSETQ. This CDR3 is CASSLGVAHYEQYF. DNA of the CDR3: TGCGCCAGCAGCTTGGGAGTAGCGCACTACGAGCAGTACTTC. The variable domain in full, with the rest retrieved from reference TRBV5-1 and TRBJ2-7, is KAGVTQTPRYLIKTRGQQVTLSCSPISGHRSVSWYQQTPGQGLQFLFEYFSETQRNKGNFPGRFSGRQFSNSRSEMNVSTLELGDSALYLCASSLGVAHYEQYFGPGTRLTVT.

V and J are TRBV21-1 and TRBJ2-5; the table's D gene call, TRBD2, was not cross checked with the DNA. The J call is uncertain, as TRBJ2-1 better fits the DNA end. TRBV21-1 is a pseudogene segment. This CDR3 spans 16 amino acids. DNA of the CDR3: TGTGCCAGCAGCAAAGCGCTCGCAGGGAGGGTAGAGACCCAGTTCTTC. Translating it yields CASSKALAGRVETQFF.

CDR3 sequence: CASSGRGREAEAFF. DNA of the CDR3: TGTGCCAGCAGTGGGAGGGGTAGAGAAGCTGAAGCTTTCTTT. This chain uses TRBV6-5 with TRBJ1-1, with a possible D match to TRBD1 (5 bases). V lost 5 bases, J lost 6 bases, and 16 bases lay in between. Germline lookup yields CDR1 MNHEY and CDR2 SVGAGI. CDR3 length: 14 residues.

CDR3 protein: CAISMIRGYEQFF. As DNA, the CDR3 is TGTGCCATCAGCATGATACGGGGCTACGAGCAGTTCTTC. V usage is TRBV10-3 and J usage is TRBJ2-1; D could derive from TRBD1 or TRBD2 (5 bases each). Germline V gives CDR1 ENHRY, CDR2 SYGVKD. The V end lost 6 bases, the J end lost 10 bases, and 16 bases lay between the germline ends. The CDR3 has 13 residues.

The V gene is TRBV7-9, the J gene TRBJ2-1; D gene unclear. The CDR3 has 15 amino acids. The V gene lost 2 bases and the J gene lost 5 bases, with 13 bases spanning the gap. The V gene's germline CDR1 is SEHNR and CDR2 FQNEAQ (reference sequence). CDR3: CASSLYPLGNNEQFF. The DNA of the CDR3 is TGTGCCAGCAGCTTATATCCGCTAGGGAACAATGAGCAGTTCTTC.

The chain has TRBV20-1 and TRBJ2-5; D unresolved. This CDR3 is built from 14 residues. With 4 bases removed from V and 0 bases from J, the gap between germline ends came to 12 bases. Germline CDR1 reads DFQATT; CDR2 reads SNEGSKA (reference sequence). Here the CDR3 reads CSATRTAYQETQYF. The CDR3 DNA reads as TGCAGTGCTACTAGAACAGCGTACCAAGAGACCCAGTACTTC.

The genes are TRBV20-1 and TRBJ1-5, with D possibly being TRBD1 (6 bases). The V and J ends lost 3 bases and 4 bases respectively, with 10 bases between them. The CDR3 has 13 residues. Germline assignment: CDR1 DFQATT and CDR2 SNEGSKA (reference sequence). The CDR3 region has the DNA TGCAGTGCTAGCGAGACAGGTAATCAGCCCCAGCATTTT. Its protein is CSASETGNQPQHF.

This rearrangement joins TRBV7-2 to TRBJ1-6; D ambiguous. Trimming left V 2 bases short and J 7 bases short, with 15 bases between. The germline V gene has CDR1 SGHTA and CDR2 FQGNSA. The CDR3 contains 16 residues. CDR3 bases: TGTGCCAGCAGCTTATTTATCAGTCCCGGGAATTCACCCCTCCACTTT. It yields the protein CASSLFISPGNSPLHF.

This clonotype was observed at least ten times. This sequence joins TRBV20-1 and TRBJ2-5, with TRBD2 identical over 14 bases. The CDR3 totals 15 residues. V dropped 2 bases and J dropped 3; count of bases not matched to a gene: 2. The V gene's germline CDR1 is DFQATT and CDR2 SNEGSKA (reference sequence). The CDR3 region is CSARQGLAGEETQYF. The CDR3 coding sequence is TGCAGTGCTAGACAGGGACTAGCGGGGGAAGAGACCCAGTACTTC.

CDR3 protein: CAIQPGESTDTQYF. Written as DNA, the CDR3 is TGTGCCATCCAACCGGGGGAGAGCACAGATACGCAGTATTTT. This sequence joins TRBV10-3 and TRBJ2-3; D might be TRBD2 (6 bases). The CDR3 totals 14 residues. Germline values: CDR1 ENHRY, CDR2 SYGVKD. Trimming shortened V by 8 bases and J by 0 bases, and 12 bases separated the two germline ends.

As for this clonotype: One end of the junction varies from germline; a read error may be responsible. The chain uses TRBV24-1 and TRBJ2-1; 12 nucleotides agree with TRBD1. This CDR3 has 13 residues. The germline V gene encodes CDR1 KGHDR and CDR2 SFDVKD. The CDR3 DNA reads TGTGCCACCAGGGGGACAGGGGGCAATGAGCGGTTCTTC. This encodes CATRGTGGNERFF.

Note on this clonotype: The junction shows a germline mismatch at one end, possibly a read error. The gene calls are TRBV10-3 and TRBJ2-7; D remains ambiguous. This CDR3 has 13 amino acids. Germline V gives CDR1 ENHRY, CDR2 SYGVKD. Written as DNA, the CDR3 is TGTGCCATCAGTGGGAACTCGGGCTACAAGCAGTACTTC. The encoded protein is CAISGNSGYKQYF.

Concerning this clonotype itself: One junction end disagrees with the germline gene, perhaps due to a read error. V usage is TRBV5-6 and J usage is TRBJ2-3; 7 bases are a match to TRBD2. Per the germline V gene, CDR1 is SGHDT and CDR2 is YYEEEE. The CDR3 length is 13 residues. CDR3 bases: TGTGCCGGCAGCCCAGGACTAGTTCATACGCAGTATTTT. Translating it yields CAGSPGLVHTQYF.